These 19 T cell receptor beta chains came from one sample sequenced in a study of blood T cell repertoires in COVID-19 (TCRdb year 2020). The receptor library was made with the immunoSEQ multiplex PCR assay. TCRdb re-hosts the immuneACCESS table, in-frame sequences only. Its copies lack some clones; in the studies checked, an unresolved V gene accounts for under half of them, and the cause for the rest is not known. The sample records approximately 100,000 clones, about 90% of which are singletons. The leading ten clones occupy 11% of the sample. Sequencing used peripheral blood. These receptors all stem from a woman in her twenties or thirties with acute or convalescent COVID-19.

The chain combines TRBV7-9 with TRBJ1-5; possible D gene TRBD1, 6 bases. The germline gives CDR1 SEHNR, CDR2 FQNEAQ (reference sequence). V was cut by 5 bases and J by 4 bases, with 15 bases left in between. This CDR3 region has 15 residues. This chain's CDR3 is CASSPGGQGNQPQHF. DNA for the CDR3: TGTGCCAGCAGCCCCGGGGGGCAGGGGAATCAGCCCCAGCATTTT.

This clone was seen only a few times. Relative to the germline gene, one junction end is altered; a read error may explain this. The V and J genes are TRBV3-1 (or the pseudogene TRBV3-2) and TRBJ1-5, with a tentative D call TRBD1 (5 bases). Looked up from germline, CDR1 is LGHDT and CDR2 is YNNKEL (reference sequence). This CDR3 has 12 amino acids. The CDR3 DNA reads TGTGCCAGCAGCCCCTCTAGGGGTTCCCAACATTTT. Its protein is CASSPSRGSQHF.

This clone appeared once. The CDR3 here is CASSPGDRQESEQFF. The CDR3 nucleotides read TGTGCCAGCAGTCCAGGGGACAGACAGGAGTCGGAGCAGTTCTTC. J is TRBJ2-1 and V is TRBV28; 7 bases agree with TRBD1. Losses at the gene ends were 5 bases for V and 10 bases for J; bases not matched to a gene: 14. Germline CDR1 is MDHEN and CDR2 is SYDVKM. The CDR3 sequence is 15 residues long. The whole variable domain, remainder taken from reference TRBV28 and TRBJ2-1, is DVKVTQSSRYLVKRTGEKVFLECVQDMDHENMFWYRQDPGLGLRLIYFSYDVKMKEKGDIPEGYSVSREKKERFSLILESASTNQTSMYLCASSPGDRQESEQFFGPGTRLTVL.

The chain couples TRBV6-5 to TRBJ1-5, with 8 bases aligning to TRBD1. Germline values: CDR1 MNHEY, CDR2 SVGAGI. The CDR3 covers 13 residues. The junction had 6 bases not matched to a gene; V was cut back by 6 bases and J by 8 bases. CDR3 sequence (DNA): TGTGCCAGCAGCACCGGACAGGGAAAGCCCCAGCATTTT. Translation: CASSTGQGKPQHF.

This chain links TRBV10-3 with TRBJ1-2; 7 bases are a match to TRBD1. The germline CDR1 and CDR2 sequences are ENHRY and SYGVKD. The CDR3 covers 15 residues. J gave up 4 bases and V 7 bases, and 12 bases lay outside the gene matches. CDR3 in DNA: TGTGCCATCACCAACCAGACAGGGATCGCCTATGGCTACACCTTC. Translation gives CAITNQTGIAYGYTF.

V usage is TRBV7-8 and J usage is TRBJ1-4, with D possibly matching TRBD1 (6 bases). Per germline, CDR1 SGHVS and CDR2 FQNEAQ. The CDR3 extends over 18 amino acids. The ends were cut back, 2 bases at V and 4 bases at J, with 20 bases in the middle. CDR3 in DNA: TGTGCCAGCAGCTTATTAGCGGGGGCGGCCACCCTTAATGAAAAACTGTTTTTT. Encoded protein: CASSLLAGAATLNEKLFF. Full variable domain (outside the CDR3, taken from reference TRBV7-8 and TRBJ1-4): GAGVSQSPRYKVAKRGQDVALRCDPISGHVSLFWYQQALGQGPEFLTYFQNEAQLDKSGLPSDRFFAERPEGSVSTLKIQRTQQEDSAVYLCASSLLAGAATLNEKLFFGSGTQLSVL.

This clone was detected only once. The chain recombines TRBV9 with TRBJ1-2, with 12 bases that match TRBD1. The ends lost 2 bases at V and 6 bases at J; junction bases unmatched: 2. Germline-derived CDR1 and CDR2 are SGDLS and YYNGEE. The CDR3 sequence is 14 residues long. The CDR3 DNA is TGTGCCAGCAGCGTGGGGACAGGGGGCGATGGCTACACCTTC. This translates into CASSVGTGGDGYTF.

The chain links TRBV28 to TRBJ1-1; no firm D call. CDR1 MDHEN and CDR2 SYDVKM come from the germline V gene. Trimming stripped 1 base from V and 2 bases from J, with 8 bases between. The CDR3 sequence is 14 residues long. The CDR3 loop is CASSLFTVNTEAFF. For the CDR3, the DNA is TGTGCCAGCAGTTTATTTACAGTCAACACTGAAGCTTTCTTT. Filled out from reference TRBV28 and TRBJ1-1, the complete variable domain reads DVKVTQSSRYLVKRTGEKVFLECVQDMDHENMFWYRQDPGLGLRLIYFSYDVKMKEKGDIPEGYSVSREKKERFSLILESASTNQTSMYLCASSLFTVNTEAFFGQGTRLTVV.

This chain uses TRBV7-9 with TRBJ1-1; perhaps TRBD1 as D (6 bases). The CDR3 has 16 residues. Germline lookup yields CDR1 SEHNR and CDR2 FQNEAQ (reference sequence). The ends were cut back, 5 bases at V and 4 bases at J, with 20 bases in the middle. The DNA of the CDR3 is TGTGCCAGCAGCCCAAACGGGGTGAGGGGGGGCACTGAAGCTTTCTTT. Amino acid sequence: CASSPNGVRGGTEAFF.

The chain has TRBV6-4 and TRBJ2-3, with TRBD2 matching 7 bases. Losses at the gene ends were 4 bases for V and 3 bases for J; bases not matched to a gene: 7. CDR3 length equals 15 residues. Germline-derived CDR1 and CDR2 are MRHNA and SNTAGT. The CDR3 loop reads CASSGVGGGTDTQYF. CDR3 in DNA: TGTGCCAGCAGTGGAGTCGGCGGGGGTACAGATACGCAGTATTTT.

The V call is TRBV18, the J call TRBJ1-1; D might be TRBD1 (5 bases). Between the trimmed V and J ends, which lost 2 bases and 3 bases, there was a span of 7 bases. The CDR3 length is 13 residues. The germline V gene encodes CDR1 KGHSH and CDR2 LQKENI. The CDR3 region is CASSPGADTEAFF. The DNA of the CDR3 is TGTGCCAGCTCACCAGGGGCGGACACTGAAGCTTTCTTT.

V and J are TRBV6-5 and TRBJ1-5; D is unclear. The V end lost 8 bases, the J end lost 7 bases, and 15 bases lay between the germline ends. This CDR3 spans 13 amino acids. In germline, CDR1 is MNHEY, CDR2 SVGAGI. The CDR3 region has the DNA TGTGCCAGCGGTTCGCTCCTATGGCAGCCCCAGCATTTT. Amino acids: CASGSLLWQPQHF.

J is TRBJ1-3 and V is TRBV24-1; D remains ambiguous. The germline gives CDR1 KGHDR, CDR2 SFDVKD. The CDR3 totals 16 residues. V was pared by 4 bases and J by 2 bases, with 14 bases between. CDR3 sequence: CATSENGERAGNTIYF. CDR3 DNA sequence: TGTGCCACCAGTGAAAACGGGGAAAGGGCTGGAAACACCATATATTTT.

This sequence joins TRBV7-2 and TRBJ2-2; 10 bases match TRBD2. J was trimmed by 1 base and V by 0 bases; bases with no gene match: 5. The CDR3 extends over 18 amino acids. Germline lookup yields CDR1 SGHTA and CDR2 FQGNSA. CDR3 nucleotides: TGTGCCAGCAGCTTAGCGCCGGCTAGCGGGGGGAACACCGGGGAGCTGTTTTTT. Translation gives CASSLAPASGGNTGELFF.

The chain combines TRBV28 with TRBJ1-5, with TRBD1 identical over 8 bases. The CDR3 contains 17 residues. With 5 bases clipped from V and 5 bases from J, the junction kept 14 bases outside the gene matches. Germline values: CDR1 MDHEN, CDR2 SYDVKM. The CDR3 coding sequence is TGTGCCAGCAGTGAATTGCAGGGGGCTCGTAGGGATCAGCCCCAGCATTTT. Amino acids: CASSELQGARRDQPQHF.

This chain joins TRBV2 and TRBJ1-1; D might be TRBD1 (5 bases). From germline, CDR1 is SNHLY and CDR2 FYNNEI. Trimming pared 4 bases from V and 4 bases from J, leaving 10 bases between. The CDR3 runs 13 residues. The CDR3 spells CASSGGKGTEAFF. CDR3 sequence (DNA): TGTGCCAGCAGTGGGGGCAAGGGCACTGAAGCTTTCTTT.

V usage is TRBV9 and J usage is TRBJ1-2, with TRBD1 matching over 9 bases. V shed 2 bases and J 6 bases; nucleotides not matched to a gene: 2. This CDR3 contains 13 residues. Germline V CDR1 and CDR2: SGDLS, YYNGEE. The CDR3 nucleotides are TGTGCCAGCAGCGTCCGGGACAGGGATGGCTACACCTTC. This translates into CASSVRDRDGYTF.

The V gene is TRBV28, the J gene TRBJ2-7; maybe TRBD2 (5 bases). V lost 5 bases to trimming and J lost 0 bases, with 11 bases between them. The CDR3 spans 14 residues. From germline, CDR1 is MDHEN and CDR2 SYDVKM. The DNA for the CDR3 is TGTGCCAGCAGTCCAACACGGGGCTCCTACGAGCAGTACTTC. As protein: CASSPTRGSYEQYF.

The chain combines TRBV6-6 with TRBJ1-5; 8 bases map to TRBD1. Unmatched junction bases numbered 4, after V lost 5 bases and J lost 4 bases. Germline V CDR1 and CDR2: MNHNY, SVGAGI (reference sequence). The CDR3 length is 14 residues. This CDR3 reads CASSPDRENQPQHF. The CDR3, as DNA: TGTGCCAGCAGTCCGGACAGGGAAAATCAGCCCCAGCATTTT.